These 11 T cell receptor beta chains were all obtained from the same sample, sequenced in a study of molecular identifiers for immune sequencing clone quantification. TCRdb recomputed calls from the PCR reads with MiXCR, one row per CDR3 protein. The top ten hold 0.85% to 0.95% of the sample, which has some 97,000 distinct CDR3 sequences, 20% to 30% seen once. Sequencing input: naive CD8+ T cells from blood, with Jurkat cell RNA spiked in. Subset of the sample: FACS-sorted CD8+CD4-CCR7+CD45RA+ naive T cells. All receptors derive from a human donor in good health. Some libraries in this study had Jurkat cell RNA spiked in.

This clonotype appeared many times. This chain links TRBV4-1 with TRBJ2-7; tentative D call: TRBD1 (5 bases). Looked up from germline, CDR1 is MGHRA and CDR2 is YSYEKL. Trimming took 1 base from V and 6 from J, leaving 13 bases between them. This CDR3 is built from 14 residues. The CDR3 spells CASSQGQGRAEQYF. CDR3 nucleotides: TGCGCCAGCAGCCAAGGGCAGGGAAGGGCCGAGCAGTACTTC.

This clonotype occurred many times. CDR3 residues: CASSPPPQGPSTDTQYF. The CDR3 DNA follows: TGTGCCAGCTCACCACCCCCTCAGGGCCCCAGCACAGATACGCAGTATTTT. The chain employs TRBV18 and TRBJ2-3; a possible D gene is TRBD1 (5 bases). Germline V CDR1 and CDR2: KGHSH, LQKENI. With 0 bases removed from V and 0 bases from J, the gap between germline ends came to 13 bases. The CDR3 covers 17 residues.

This clonotype was observed at least ten times. The V gene is TRBV7-6, the J gene TRBJ2-3, with TRBD2 matching over 8 bases. The CDR3 loop spans 16 amino acids. Per the germline V gene, CDR1 is SGHVS and CDR2 is FNYEAQ. The V segment lost 8 bases and the J segment 1 base; nucleotides outside the gene matches: 11. This chain's CDR3 is CASVSGGSRGTDTQYF. The CDR3 coding sequence is TGTGCCAGCGTGAGCGGGGGCTCAAGAGGCACAGATACGCAGTATTTT.

This clonotype came up many times. The V and J genes are TRBV4-3 and TRBJ1-2; weak D call: TRBD1 (6 bases). The germline CDR1 and CDR2 sequences are LGHNA and YSLEER. V gave up 0 bases and J gave up 0 bases, with 23 bases separating them. The CDR3 extends over 20 amino acids. Here the CDR3 reads CASSQDAGWAGEIPNYGYTF. CDR3 nucleotides: TGCGCCAGCAGCCAAGATGCAGGTTGGGCAGGGGAAATACCTAACTATGGCTACACCTTC.

A remark on this clonotype: A read error may explain this, as a much larger clone is one base away. The chain joins TRBV5-3 to TRBJ2-7; tentatively, D is TRBD1 (6 bases). TRBV5-3 is an ORF, and what it does is uncertain. Trimming stripped 8 bases from V and 2 bases from J, with 26 bases between. The CDR3 extends over 17 amino acids. The CDR3 loop is CASGLGSIPGQPYEQYF. As DNA, the CDR3 is TGTGCCAGCGGCTTGGGTTCTATACCGGGACAACCCTACGAGCAGTACTTC.

The chain carries TRBV5-1 and TRBJ2-7; D could derive from TRBD1 or TRBD2 (6 bases each). V was clipped by 0 bases and J by 4 bases, with 8 bases between them. This CDR3 spans 13 amino acids. CDR1 and CDR2 (germline): SGHRS, YFSETQ. The DNA for the CDR3 is TGCGCCAGCAGCTTGGAGGGGGGTTACGAGCAGTACTTC. As protein: CASSLEGGYEQYF.

J is TRBJ1-2 and V is TRBV27; D possibly corresponds to TRBD1 (6 bases). V lost 2 bases and J lost 4, with 11 bases in between. From germline, CDR1 is MNHEY and CDR2 SMNVEV (reference sequence). The CDR3 totals 14 residues. CDR3 residues: CASSLRGGAYGYTF. CDR3 bases: TGTGCCAGCAGTTTAAGGGGGGGCGCCTATGGCTACACCTTC.

As concerns this clonotype: A read error is possible here, since a much larger clone lies one base away. This chain connects TRBV6-2 or TRBV6-3 to TRBJ2-7, with D tentatively TRBD1 (5 bases). CDR3 length: 14 amino acids. Germline-derived CDR1 and CDR2 are MNHEY and SVGEGT. The CDR3 DNA follows: TGTGCCAGCAGTTACGGACACATCTCCTGCGAGCAGTACTTC. It is translated as CASSYGHISCEQYF.

On this clonotype: This clone may be a read error of a much larger clone one base away. The chain has TRBV4-3 and TRBJ2-7; 7 nucleotides agree with TRBD2. There are 14 residues in the CDR3. Germline V lookup: CDR1 LGHNA, CDR2 YSLEER. Unmatched junction bases numbered 3, after V lost 4 bases and J lost 0 bases. The CDR3 sequence: CASSRGGNSYEQYF. As DNA, the CDR3 is TGCGCCAGCAGCCGCGGGGGTAACTCCTACGAGCAGTACTTC.

Points on this clonotype: A much larger clone lies one base from this, so it may be a read error. This chain links TRBV20-1 with TRBJ1-1; the match to TRBD1 covers 10 bases. Germline CDR1 DFQATT, CDR2 SNEGSKA (reference sequence). J was trimmed by 3 bases and V by 0 bases; bases with no gene match: 10. This CDR3 is 17 amino acids long. This CDR3 reads CSARDHSDRGVDTEAFF. CDR3 sequence (DNA): TGCAGTGCTAGAGATCACTCGGACAGGGGGGTAGACACTGAAGCTTTCTTT.

The J gene is TRBJ2-5, the V gene TRBV25-1, with TRBD2 matching 11 bases. Losses at the gene ends were 1 base for V and 4 bases for J; bases not matched to a gene: 5. The CDR3 has 16 residues. The germline V gene encodes CDR1 MGHDK and CDR2 SYGVNS. The CDR3 protein is CASSESSLAGGETQYF. In DNA form, the CDR3 reads TGTGCCAGCAGTGAATCCAGCCTAGCGGGGGGAGAGACCCAGTACTTC.